The sequence of this T cell receptor beta chain was determined in a study of control samples from healthy donors and cancer patients. The assay was immunoSEQ multiplex PCR, and TCRdb's table has in-frame clones only and misses some. The sample holds some 140,000 clones, 94% seen once. The CDR3 extends over 14 amino acids. CDR1 and CDR2 (germline): GTSNPN, SVGIG (reference sequence). Between the trimmed V and J ends, which lost 6 bases and 0 bases, there was a span of 9 bases. The source material was blood. The source is a middle-aged man in good health. The chain employs TRBV30 and TRBJ1-6; D remains ambiguous. Here the CDR3 DNA reads TGTGCCTGCGCCGAAAGCTCCTATAATTCACCCCTCCACTTT. Translated: CACAESSYNSPLHF.